This TCR beta chain was recovered during a study of shared clonotypes between healthy human individuals. The CDR3 has 16 residues. CDR1 is SEHNR and CDR2 is FQNEAQ in the germline V gene (reference sequence). Trimming took 6 bases from V and 2 from J; bases not matched to a gene: 11. Some clones are missing from TCRdb's copy, which holds only in-frame ones; the method was immunoSEQ multiplex PCR. The table records under 1,900,000 clones, approximately 98.5% of them present only once. The receptor comes from a man younger than 45 in good health. The chain carries TRBV7-9 and TRBJ1-1, with 8 bases fitting TRBD1. Sequencing was performed on naive CD4+ T cells sorted from blood. Subset meaning: CD45RA+ positively selected. As DNA, the CDR3 is TGTGCCAGCAGACCCTGGGACAGGTGGAGAAACACTGAAGCTTTCTTT. Its protein product is CASRPWDRWRNTEAFF.